These 11 T cell receptor beta chains came from one sample sequenced in a study of beta chain features in type 1 diabetes (dated by TCRdb to the late 2010s). The full study reports these points: Type 1 diabetes patients showed a moderate but significant shortening of TCRB CDR3 length in all four CD4+ subsets.

The library was produced with the immunoSEQ multiplex PCR assay. The entire isolated RNA was reverse transcribed using the High Capacity cDNA Reverse Transcription Kit, and thus expressed TCRB transcripts were sequenced. TCRdb stores this immuneACCESS table with in-frame sequences only. Part of the clones is absent; in the studies checked, under half of the shortfall reflects unresolved V genes, and no reason is known for the rest. The sample records a few hundred thousand clones, approximately 14% of which are singletons. About 0.017% of the sample rests with the top ten. Antigen specificity for these receptors is unknown. The sample comprised naive CD4+ T cells from blood. Read against the paper, the sample's cell subset or site label means: true naive CD4+ T cells. These receptors came from a man aged 30 to 39 with type 1 diabetes.

The chain couples TRBV9 to TRBJ1-2, with D possibly being TRBD1 (5 bases). V was trimmed by 0 bases and J by 8 bases, leaving 11 bases between them. CDR3 length: 13 amino acids. Germline V CDR1 and CDR2: SGDLS, YYNGEE. CDR3 protein: CASSVAQGGGYTF. As DNA, the CDR3 is TGTGCCAGCAGCGTAGCGCAGGGCGGAGGCTACACCTTC.

There are a few counts of this clone. V gene TRBV7-3 combines with J gene TRBJ2-1, with D possibly matching TRBD2 (5 bases). The CDR3 extends over 15 amino acids. Germline-derived CDR1 and CDR2 are SGHTA and FQGTGA. V was pared by 3 bases and J by 0 bases, with 9 bases between. CDR3 protein: CASSFPGSSYNEQFF. The CDR3 nucleotides read TGTGCCAGCAGCTTCCCGGGGAGCTCCTACAATGAGCAGTTCTTC.

The CDR3 sequence is CASSLDVSGHTDTQYF. CDR3 sequence (DNA): TGTGCCAGCAGCTTAGATGTTAGCGGACACACAGATACGCAGTATTTT. The chain couples TRBV11-2 to TRBJ2-3; tentative D call: TRBD2 (6 bases). V was pared by 0 bases and J by 2 bases, with 12 bases between. Germline values: CDR1 SGHAT, CDR2 FQNNGV. This CDR3 is built from 16 residues.

The chain uses TRBV7-9 and TRBJ1-5; D ambiguous. V was cut by 4 bases and J by 5 bases, with 6 bases left in between. The CDR3 runs to 12 residues. Germline CDR1 reads SEHNR; CDR2 reads FQNEAQ (reference sequence). CDR3 sequence reads: CASSSPDQPQHF. The CDR3 nucleotides are TGTGCCAGCAGCTCTCCCGATCAGCCCCAGCATTTT.

The gene calls are TRBV7-9 and TRBJ1-5; TRBD1 might be the D (5 bases). Germline CDR1 is SEHNR and CDR2 is FQNEAQ (reference sequence). This CDR3 contains 15 residues. Trimming cost V 2 bases and J 5 bases, with 13 bases left between them. CDR3 sequence (DNA): TGTGCCAGCAGCTTATTCGACAGCCGAGATCAGCCCCAGCATTTT. Its translation: CASSLFDSRDQPQHF.

This clone turned up a few times. The V call is TRBV27, the J call TRBJ2-7, with D maybe TRBD2 (6 bases). V lost 8 bases to trimming and J lost 3 bases, with 17 bases between them. The germline V gene has CDR1 MNHEY and CDR2 SMNVEV (reference sequence). The CDR3 covers 14 residues. CDR3: CASRAEGANYEQYF. For the CDR3, the DNA is TGTGCCAGCCGGGCGGAGGGTGCTAACTACGAGCAGTACTTC.

The chain is built from TRBV6-1 and TRBJ2-3; 11 nucleotides line up with TRBD1. The length of the CDR3 is 19 residues. Germline CDR1 and CDR2: MNHNS and SASEGT. Unmatched junction bases numbered 12, after V lost 4 bases and J lost 0 bases. This CDR3 is CASSGLRRGQGESTDTQYF. The CDR3 DNA reads as TGTGCCAGCAGTGGACTACGACGGGGACAGGGGGAGAGCACAGATACGCAGTATTTT.

V and J are TRBV27 and TRBJ2-3; no clear D. V lost 0 bases and J 5 bases, leaving 9 bases between the germline ends. The CDR3 runs 14 residues. Germline V lookup: CDR1 MNHEY, CDR2 SMNVEV (reference sequence). The CDR3 coding sequence is TGTGCCAGCAGTTTATCCGCACCGGGAGATACGCAGTATTTT. This codes for CASSLSAPGDTQYF.

The rearrangement uses TRBV29-1 and TRBJ2-3; no firm D call. The V and J ends lost 2 bases and 5 bases respectively, with 11 bases between them. Germline V lookup: CDR1 SQVTM, CDR2 ANQGSEA. The CDR3 has 13 amino acids. The CDR3 DNA sequence: TGCAGCGTTGAAACTCGCTCCAAAGATACGCAGTATTTT. Its translation: CSVETRSKDTQYF.

This clone has just a few counts. This chain uses TRBV5-7 with TRBJ2-7, with a weak D call TRBD1 (6 bases). TRBV5-7 is flagged as an ORF with uncertain function. The CDR3 sequence is 13 residues long. Trimming shortened V by 3 bases and J by 3 bases, and 10 bases separated the two germline ends. The CDR3 loop is CASSWTDYYEQYF. CDR3 coding DNA: TGTGCCAGCAGCTGGACAGACTACTACGAGCAGTACTTC.

The CDR3 coding sequence is TGTGCCAGCAGTCCCGACAGGGGAGGAAACATTCAGTACTTC. It translates to CASSPDRGGNIQYF. The chain combines TRBV7-2 with TRBJ2-4; TRBD1 matches at 8 bases. Germline V CDR1 and CDR2: SGHTA, FQGNSA. The V segment lost 6 bases and the J segment 6 bases; nucleotides outside the gene matches: 7. The CDR3 runs to 14 residues.